The 18 T cell receptor beta chains below were found in one sample sequenced in a study of PD-L1 blockade in urothelial cancer. Sequencing was performed with immunoSEQ multiplex PCR; in TCRdb, only in-frame clones are kept and a portion is missing. The profile covers around 46,000 clones, with approximately 78% appearing a single time and about 13% taken by the ten largest. The time point here: peripheral blood 6 weeks after treatment start. The specimen comprised PBMCs, sampled around atezolizumab (anti-PD-L1) treatment. All receptors come from a man in his 60s with urothelial cancer.

V and J are TRBV10-3 and TRBJ2-3; 7 positions agree with TRBD2. The CDR3 contains 13 residues. The germline V gene encodes CDR1 ENHRY and CDR2 SYGVKD. After removal of 7 bases from V and 6 bases from J, the junction contained 7 bases not matched to a gene. This CDR3 is CAIMGGSEDTQYF. CDR3 in DNA: TGTGCCATCATGGGAGGGAGTGAGGATACGCAGTATTTT.

This clone was picked up a small number of times. V usage is TRBV6-5 and J usage is TRBJ1-4; the D is unclear. The length of the CDR3 is 14 residues. From germline, CDR1 is MNHEY and CDR2 SVGAGI. V shed 0 bases and J shed 12 bases, with 14 bases lying between them. CDR3 protein: CASSYSWRRSELFF. The CDR3 region has the DNA TGTGCCAGCAGTTACTCTTGGAGACGTAGTGAACTGTTTTTT.

This clone came up many times. This chain joins TRBV27 and TRBJ1-2, with D hard to call. The CDR3 covers 12 residues. Germline V lookup: CDR1 MNHEY, CDR2 SMNVEV (reference sequence). Trimming stripped 4 bases from V and 8 bases from J, with 11 bases between. The CDR3 protein is CASSSGSSGYTF. CDR3 DNA sequence: TGTGCCAGCAGTTCGGGAAGCTCGGGCTACACCTTC.

The rearrangement links TRBV5-1 to TRBJ1-4; D call uncertain. The CDR3 has 14 amino acids. CDR1 is SGHRS and CDR2 is YFSETQ in the germline V gene. The ends were cut back, 0 bases at V and 3 bases at J, with 6 bases in the middle. The CDR3 coding sequence is TGCGCCAGCAGCTTGGACAGTTCTAATGAAAAACTGTTTTTT. It codes for CASSLDSSNEKLFF.

V is TRBV10-3 and J is TRBJ2-3; 7 nucleotides line up with TRBD2. In germline, CDR1 is ENHRY, CDR2 SYGVKD. V shed 4 bases and J 0 bases; nucleotides not matched to a gene: 4. The CDR3 is made up of 15 amino acids. As DNA, the CDR3 is TGTGCCATCAGTGGAGTTAGCGGGAGCACAGATACGCAGTATTTT. Its translation is CAISGVSGSTDTQYF.

The chain carries TRBV11-2 and TRBJ1-1, with D possibly TRBD1 on 5 matching bases. Germline V gene sequence: CDR1 SGHAT, CDR2 FQNNGV. CDR3 length: 17 amino acids. Trimming left V 1 base short and J 3 bases short, with 18 bases between. CDR3 sequence (DNA): TGTGCCAGCAGCTTAGTGCTGGGAATAAAAGGGGACACTGAAGCTTTCTTT. It is translated as CASSLVLGIKGDTEAFF.

The chain is built from TRBV7-2 and TRBJ1-2; the D gene is possibly TRBD1 (5 bases). This CDR3 spans 15 amino acids. Germline V gives CDR1 SGHTA, CDR2 FQGNSA. Trimming removed 4 bases from V and 4 bases from J, with 16 bases in between. The CDR3 sequence is CASSSGREDRYGYTF. CDR3 DNA: TGTGCCAGCAGCTCGGGACGGGAGGATCGCTATGGCTACACCTTC.

The V call is TRBV5-1, the J call TRBJ2-3, with TRBD2 matching over 8 bases. The germline gives CDR1 SGHRS, CDR2 YFSETQ. CDR3 size: 14 residues. With V trimmed by 0 bases and J by 4 bases, 1 base remained unmatched. The CDR3 sequence is CASSLETSADTQYF. CDR3 bases: TGCGCCAGCAGCTTGGAGACTAGCGCAGATACGCAGTATTTT.

The DNA for the CDR3 is TGTGCCAGCAGCTCACTCGGGGTGTCTCTCACTCAGCCCCAGCATTTT. Protein product: CASSSLGVSLTQPQHF. This rearrangement joins TRBV5-8 to TRBJ1-5; unclear D gene. The germline V gene encodes CDR1 SGHTS and CDR2 YDEGEE. V lost 3 bases and J lost 6, with 19 bases in between. This CDR3 has 16 amino acids.

This clone was seen a few times. V is TRBV29-1 and J is TRBJ2-1, with 11 nucleotides matching TRBD2. Per germline, CDR1 SQVTM and CDR2 ANQGSEA. V trimming: 3 bases; J trimming: 6 bases; junction bases outside the gene matches: 7. The CDR3 consists of 15 residues. In DNA, the CDR3 is TGCAGCGTTGAGGCTAGCGGGAGGTATCGCAATGAGCAGTTCTTC. Its protein is CSVEASGRYRNEQFF.

The CDR3: CASSIGQAPHNQPQHF. CDR3 sequence (DNA): TGTGCCAGTAGTATTGGACAGGCACCACACAATCAGCCCCAGCATTTT. The gene calls are TRBV19 and TRBJ1-5, with 7 nucleotides matching TRBD1. The V gene end was trimmed by 3 bases and the J gene end by 3 bases; junction bases not matched to a gene: 8. In germline, CDR1 is LNHDA, CDR2 SQIVND (reference sequence). This CDR3 comprises 16 residues.

The chain links TRBV4-3 to TRBJ2-5; D is unresolved. V was clipped by 0 bases and J by 4 bases, with 18 bases between them. The CDR3 totals 17 residues. Germline CDR1 reads LGHNA; CDR2 reads YSLEER. In nucleotides, the CDR3 is TGCGCCAGCAGCCAAGATCCCCCAATAGTCTCCTTAGAGACCCAGTACTTC. It codes for CASSQDPPIVSLETQYF.

J is TRBJ2-2 and V is TRBV7-2; 7 positions match TRBD1. This CDR3 has 18 amino acids. V shed 4 bases and J 0 bases; nucleotides not matched to a gene: 11. Germline lookup yields CDR1 SGHTA and CDR2 FQGNSA. The CDR3 region has the DNA TGTGCCAGCAGCTCGGGCCTAAAAGGGGGCACGAACACCGGGGAGCTGTTTTTT. This gives the protein CASSSGLKGGTNTGELFF.

The gene calls are TRBV10-3 and TRBJ2-3; 12 nucleotides match TRBD1. CDR1 ENHRY and CDR2 SYGVKD come from the germline V gene. The CDR3 has 16 residues. V lost 10 bases and J lost 6; bases outside the gene matches: 14. For the CDR3, the DNA is TGTGCCACCAGGGACGGGACAGGGGGCCGATGGGATACGCAGTATTTT. Protein sequence: CATRDGTGGRWDTQYF.

The CDR3 nucleotides are TGTGCCTGGAGTGTACAAACGGCACGGGAGATCGGGTACGAGCAGTACTTC. Its protein is CAWSVQTAREIGYEQYF. The chain joins TRBV30 to TRBJ2-7, with a possible D match to TRBD2 (6 bases). CDR1 is GTSNPN, CDR2 SVGIG, per germline (reference sequence). Trimming took 0 bases from V and 4 from J, leaving 22 bases between them. The CDR3 is 17 residues long. The full variable domain, completed using reference TRBV30 and TRBJ2-7, is SQTIHQWPATLVQPVGSPLSLECTVEGTSNPNLYWYRQAAGRGLQLLFYSVGIGQISSEVPQNLSASRPQDRQFILSSKKLLLSDSGFYLCAWSVQTAREIGYEQYFGPGTRLTVT.

The chain combines TRBV25-1 with TRBJ1-1, with unresolved D. V lost 6 bases to trimming and J lost 1 base, with 12 bases between them. Germline-derived CDR1 and CDR2 are MGHDK and SYGVNS. This CDR3 spans 14 amino acids. CDR3 sequence (DNA): TGTGCCAGCAGCCGCTCTAAGAGGAACACTGAAGCTTTCTTT. It is translated as CASSRSKRNTEAFF. Full variable domain (missing parts from reference TRBV25-1 and TRBJ1-1): EADIYQTPRYLVIGTGKKITLECSQTMGHDKMYWYQQDPGMELHLIHYSYGVNSTEKGDLSSESTVSRIRTEHFPLTLESARPSHTSQYLCASSRSKRNTEAFFGQGTRLTVV.

V and J are TRBV29-1 and TRBJ2-7; 11 nucleotides match TRBD1. The CDR3 spans 15 residues. J was trimmed by 4 bases and V by 1 base; bases with no gene match: 6. Per the germline V gene, CDR1 is SQVTM and CDR2 is ANQGSEA. CDR3 loop: CSVEGVGTGGYEQYF. The DNA for the CDR3 is TGCAGCGTTGAAGGGGTGGGGACAGGGGGTTACGAGCAGTACTTC.

V gene TRBV14 combines with J gene TRBJ2-2; D gene ambiguous. V lost 0 bases, J lost 2 bases, and 4 bases lay in between. The CDR3 contains 14 residues. Germline CDR1 reads SGHDN; CDR2 reads FVKESK. CDR3 DNA sequence: TGTGCCAGCAGCCAAGATTATAACACCGGGGAGCTGTTTTTT. Translated: CASSQDYNTGELFF.